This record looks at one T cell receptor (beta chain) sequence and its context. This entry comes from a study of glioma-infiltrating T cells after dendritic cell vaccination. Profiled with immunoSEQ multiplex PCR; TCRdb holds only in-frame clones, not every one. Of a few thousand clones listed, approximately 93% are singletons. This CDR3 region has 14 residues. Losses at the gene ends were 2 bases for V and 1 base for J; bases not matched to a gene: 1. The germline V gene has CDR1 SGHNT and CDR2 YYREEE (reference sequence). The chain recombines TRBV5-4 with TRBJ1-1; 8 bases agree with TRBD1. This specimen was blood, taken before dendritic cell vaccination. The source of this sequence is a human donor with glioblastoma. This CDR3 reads CASSLQGGNTEAFF. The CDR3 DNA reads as TGTGCCAGCAGCTTACAGGGGGGGAACACTGAAGCTTTCTTT.